These 6 T cell receptor beta chains originate from one sample sequenced in a study of cytomegalovirus exposure and HLA in healthy donors. Primers: 60 Vbeta forward and 13 Jbeta reverse. Sequencing was performed with immunoSEQ multiplex PCR; in TCRdb, only in-frame clones are kept and a portion is missing. Here the sample spans around 130,000 clones, around 69% being singletons. Sequenced input: PBMCs. The receptors were gathered from a human donor in good health.

This chain connects TRBV2 to TRBJ2-2, with D perhaps TRBD2 (6 bases). Germline CDR1 reads SNHLY; CDR2 reads FYNNEI. The CDR3 is made up of 14 amino acids. The V end lost 6 bases, the J end lost 6 bases, and 14 bases lay between the germline ends. The chain's CDR3 is CASRSGVGAGELFF. CDR3 nucleotides: TGTGCCAGCAGGTCGGGGGTGGGTGCCGGGGAGCTGTTTTTT. The full variable domain, its missing parts supplied by reference TRBV2 and TRBJ2-2, is EPEVTQTPSHQVTQMGQEVILRCVPISNHLYFYWYRQILGQKVEFLVSFYNNEISEKSEIFDDQFSVERPDGSNFTLKIRSTKLEDSAMYFCASRSGVGAGELFFGEGSRLTVL.

The gene calls are TRBV2 and TRBJ1-6; maybe TRBD1 (6 bases). Trimming took off 9 bases at V and 7 bases at J, with 13 bases between the two ends. The CDR3 covers 13 residues. Germline values: CDR1 SNHLY, CDR2 FYNNEI. As DNA, the CDR3 is TGTGCCAGATCGACAGGACCGAATTCACCCCTCCACTTT. It is translated as CARSTGPNSPLHF.

V gene TRBV6-5 combines with J gene TRBJ2-4; 9 bases line up with TRBD2. V was clipped by 7 bases and J by 6 bases; unmatched bases: 7. This CDR3 has 14 amino acids. Germline V lookup: CDR1 MNHEY, CDR2 SVGAGI. The CDR3 here is CASTGGAGGNIQYF. The CDR3 DNA follows: TGTGCCAGCACCGGGGGAGCGGGGGGAAACATTCAGTACTTC.

This clone was seen just once. The chain carries TRBV28 and TRBJ1-2; a possible D gene is TRBD1 (5 bases). With 5 bases removed from V and 8 bases from J, the gap between germline ends came to 18 bases. The CDR3 length is 14 residues. Germline CDR1 and CDR2: MDHEN and SYDVKM. The DNA of the CDR3 is TGTGCCAGCAGTCCTCAGAGGGGCGGGGGGGGCTACACCTTC. It is translated as CASSPQRGGGGYTF.

The chain links TRBV19 to TRBJ2-1; 10 bases map to TRBD1. Germline CDR1 reads LNHDA; CDR2 reads SQIVND (reference sequence). The CDR3 is made up of 14 amino acids. Unmatched junction bases numbered 6, after V lost 4 bases and J lost 9 bases. The DNA of the CDR3 is TGTGCCAGTAGTAATCTACGACAGGGGGCTGAGCAGTTCTTC. Protein product: CASSNLRQGAEQFF.

With regard to this clone: This sample includes further DNA sequences coding for the same CDR3. The genes are TRBV18 and TRBJ1-5, with a weak D call TRBD1 (6 bases). Deletions cut 2 bases from V and 2 bases from J, with 10 bases between. Germline-derived CDR1 and CDR2 are KGHSH and LQKENI. This CDR3 is built from 15 residues. The CDR3 is CASSPRGGGNQPQHF. The CDR3 nucleotides are TGTGCCAGCTCACCAAGAGGGGGGGGCAATCAGCCCCAGCATTTT.